This T cell receptor beta chain was recovered during a study of response to subunit inactivated influenza vaccine. The study's findings and limits: Authors proposed each seasonal influenza vaccination draws in few new T cells.

TCRdb reanalysed the RT-PCR reads using MiXCR and keeps one entry per CDR3 protein. The table records 450,000 to 700,000 distinct CDR3 sequences, around 13% of them present only once. For this clonotype: No antigen is known for it.

With V trimmed by 0 bases and J by 4 bases, 11 bases remained unmatched. This CDR3 is 19 amino acids long. The germline CDR1 and CDR2 sequences are LGHNA and YNFKEQ. The J gene is TRBJ2-3, the V gene TRBV4-2; 12 bases are shared with TRBD1. The source was PBMCs from blood, collected less than 13 days after vaccination. The TCR originated in a man aged 45-65 years who received an inactivated influenza vaccine. CDR3 bases: TGTGCCAGCAGCCAAGAAGGGACCTCGGGGACAGGGGGCGCAGATACGCAGTATTTT. Amino acids: CASSQEGTSGTGGADTQYF.